The 22 T cell receptor beta chains in this list originate from one sample, sequenced in a study of blood T cells in healthy people across ages. For the second PCR, which ran for roughly 7 to 11 cycles, a sample-barcoded 5' primer and a J-beta primer mix were used. TCRdb ran MiXCR on the 5' RACE reads and lists one entry per CDR3 protein. Among roughly 930,000 distinct CDR3 sequences, approximately 49% were seen once, and the ten largest hold around 15%. Sequenced sample: blood. Receptors originate from a man in his thirties or forties in good health.

This clonotype was found a few times. The chain has TRBV6-2 or TRBV6-3 and TRBJ2-5; possibly TRBD2 for D (5 bases). CDR1 and CDR2 (germline): MNHEY, SVGEGT. This CDR3 contains 13 residues. V was trimmed by 4 bases and J by 11 bases, leaving 17 bases between them. The CDR3 here is CASSWGRGHEQYF. Written as DNA, the CDR3 is TGTGCCAGCAGTTGGGGTCGAGGGCATGAGCAGTACTTC.

CDR3 DNA: TGTGCCAGCAGACCTAAAGGGGGGCTCTACGAGCAGTACTTC. Translation: CASRPKGGLYEQYF. The gene calls are TRBV5-6 and TRBJ2-7; perhaps D is TRBD1 or TRBD2 (6 bases each). V was cut by 5 bases and J by 3 bases, with 15 bases left in between. The CDR3 runs 14 residues. Per the germline V gene, CDR1 is SGHDT and CDR2 is YYEEEE.

The V gene is TRBV5-1, the J gene TRBJ2-1; no reliable D call. Judging by the DNA end, TRBJ2-7 fits better; the J call may be wrong. Germline loops: CDR1 SGHRS, CDR2 YFSETQ. The CDR3 runs to 16 residues. DNA for the CDR3: TGCGCCAGCAGCTTGGGGACCGATAACTCCTACAATGAGCAGTACTTC. It codes for CASSLGTDNSYNEQYF.

This clonotype was seen many times. The chain carries TRBV6-2 or TRBV6-3 and TRBJ2-1, with 9 bases aligning to TRBD2. The CDR3 is 15 residues long. Trimming took 6 bases from V and 0 from J; bases not matched to a gene: 3. Per germline, CDR1 MNHEY and CDR2 SVGEGT. The CDR3 sequence: CASRAGGSSYNEQFF. CDR3 DNA: TGTGCCAGCAGGGCGGGGGGGAGCTCCTACAATGAGCAGTTCTTC.

The chain joins TRBV21-1 to TRBJ2-5; TRBD1 is the table's D call and was not checked against the DNA. TRBV21-1 has pseudogene status. This CDR3 contains 15 residues. The CDR3 bases are TGTGCCAGCAGCAAACGAAACGGGGGGAGAGAGACCCAGTACTTC. Translated: CASSKRNGGRETQYF.

As to this clonotype: A much larger clone lies a single base off, so this may be a read error. The chain uses TRBV5-6 and TRBJ2-1; perhaps D is TRBD1 or TRBD2 (5 bases each). The V end lost 5 bases, the J end lost 10 bases, and 10 bases lay between the germline ends. The CDR3 has 11 residues. Germline V gene lookup returns CDR1 SGHDT and CDR2 YYEEEE. The CDR3 is CASSRDREQFF. The CDR3 nucleotides are TGTGCCAGCAGTCGGGACCGCGAGCAGTTCTTC.

To note about this clonotype: An end of the junction differs from the germline gene, which may be a read error. This chain uses TRBV3-1 with TRBJ1-2, with D tentatively TRBD1 (6 bases). The CDR3 spans 16 residues. Per germline, CDR1 LGHDT and CDR2 YNNKEL (reference sequence). In nucleotides, the CDR3 is TGTACCAGCAGCCAAGTCGGGGGGCCCTCTTCCTATGGCTACACCTTC. Its protein product is CTSSQVGGPSSYGYTF.

This clonotype was recorded a few times. The chain links TRBV3-1 to TRBJ2-3; perhaps TRBD1 as D (6 bases). CDR3 length equals 13 residues. The V gene's germline CDR1 is LGHDT and CDR2 YNNKEL (reference sequence). Trimming removed 0 bases from V and 9 bases from J, with 10 bases in between. The CDR3 protein is CASSQEVGATQYF. In DNA form, the CDR3 reads TGTGCCAGCAGCCAAGAGGTGGGGGCGACGCAGTATTTT.

This clonotype has more than one count but fewer than ten. The V call is TRBV12-3 or TRBV12-4, the J call TRBJ1-2, with D possibly being TRBD1 (5 bases). Trimming took off 2 bases at V and 7 bases at J, with 17 bases between the two ends. This CDR3 has 15 amino acids. The CDR3 reads CASSLPQAPGRGYTF. The CDR3 DNA sequence: TGTGCCAGCAGTTTACCCCAGGCCCCGGGACGTGGCTACACCTTC.

This chain uses TRBV18 with TRBJ2-5; TRBD2 aligns across 8 bases. Germline assignment: CDR1 KGHSH and CDR2 LQKENI. Trimming took 3 bases from V and 4 from J; bases not matched to a gene: 13. The CDR3 is made up of 17 amino acids. Written as DNA, the CDR3 is TGTGCCAGCTCACCTATTCCGGGACTAGTAAATGGAGAGACCCAGTACTTC. As protein: CASSPIPGLVNGETQYF.

The rearrangement links TRBV12-3 or TRBV12-4 to TRBJ2-1; D is possibly TRBD2 (5 bases). V was trimmed by 3 bases and J by 13 bases, leaving 10 bases between them. CDR3 length: 11 amino acids. The CDR3: CASSLGETQFF. The CDR3 bases are TGTGCCAGCAGTTTGGGAGAGACCCAGTTCTTC.

This sequence joins TRBV20-1 and TRBJ1-2; D is ambiguous. Trimming pared 8 bases from V and 2 bases from J, leaving 21 bases between. In germline, CDR1 is DFQATT, CDR2 SNEGSKA (reference sequence). There are 15 residues in the CDR3. The chain's CDR3 is CSPLTGPWENYGYTF. CDR3 in DNA: TGCAGTCCCTTAACCGGGCCCTGGGAGAACTATGGCTACACCTTC.

This clonotype was seen only a few times. J is TRBJ2-5 and V is TRBV5-1; either TRBD1 or TRBD2 may fit D (5 bases each). Trimming cost V 1 base and J 6 bases, with 7 bases left between them. Germline V lookup: CDR1 SGHRS, CDR2 YFSETQ. The CDR3 is 12 amino acids. The CDR3 sequence: CASSLLGQTQYF. As DNA, the CDR3 is TGCGCCAGCAGCTTGTTGGGACAGACCCAGTACTTC.

This clonotype was picked up a small number of times. The CDR3 sequence is CASSPGLGVANYGYTF. The CDR3 DNA is TGTGCCAGCAGTCCCGGACTGGGGGTGGCTAACTATGGCTACACCTTC. The chain recombines TRBV27 with TRBJ1-2; tentatively, D is TRBD1 (5 bases). CDR1 and CDR2 from the germline V gene are MNHEY and SMNVEV (reference sequence). V was trimmed by 5 bases and J by 0 bases, leaving 16 bases between them. This CDR3 is 16 amino acids long.

This clonotype has only a few counts. The rearrangement links TRBV4-3 to TRBJ2-7; perhaps TRBD1 as D (5 bases). Germline loops: CDR1 LGHNA, CDR2 YSLEER. V lost 0 bases, J lost 5 bases, and 23 bases lay in between. The CDR3 length is 18 residues. This CDR3 reads CASSQDSHVGARFNEQYF. DNA for the CDR3: TGCGCCAGCAGCCAAGACTCTCATGTAGGGGCGCGGTTCAACGAGCAGTACTTC.

The chain is built from TRBV24-1 and TRBJ2-5; D gene unclear. Trimming removed 4 bases at V and 3 bases at J, with 11 bases between. The CDR3 extends over 14 amino acids. Germline loops: CDR1 KGHDR, CDR2 SFDVKD. The CDR3 DNA follows: TGTGCCACCAGTGACCGGACCGCAAAAGAGACCCAGTACTTC. This gives the protein CATSDRTAKETQYF.

This clonotype was seen a handful of times. The V and J genes are TRBV18 and TRBJ1-2, with D unclear. CDR1 and CDR2 from the germline V gene are KGHSH and LQKENI. Trimming left V 3 bases short and J 2 bases short, with 10 bases between. The CDR3 has 14 amino acids. The CDR3 region has the DNA TGTGCCAGCTCACCCTCCGTCCCGAACTATGGCTACACCTTC. The encoded protein is CASSPSVPNYGYTF. The full variable domain, rest sourced from reference TRBV18 and TRBJ1-2, is NAGVMQNPRHLVRRRGQEARLRCSPMKGHSHVYWYRQLPEEGLKFMVYLQKENIIDESGMPKERFSAEFPKEGPSILRIQQVVRGDSAAYFCASSPSVPNYGYTFGSGTRLTVV.

Of note for this clonotype: One junction end does not reproduce the germline sequence, and a read error may be involved. The genes are TRBV7-7 and TRBJ2-3, with 7 bases that match TRBD2. Germline loops: CDR1 SSHAT, CDR2 FNYEAQ (reference sequence). The CDR3 extends over 15 amino acids. DNA for the CDR3: TGTGCTAGCAGCTTACACGCGGGAGACACAGATACGCAGTATTTT. Amino acid sequence: CASSLHAGDTDTQYF.

This chain links TRBV7-8 with TRBJ1-2; 7 positions match TRBD1. V lost 5 bases, J lost 2 bases, and 5 bases stayed unmatched. CDR3 size: 14 residues. Germline V CDR1 and CDR2: SGHVS, FQNEAQ. The CDR3 region is CASSQGVVNYGYTF. CDR3 nucleotides: TGTGCCAGCAGCCAGGGGGTGGTCAACTATGGCTACACCTTC.

This clonotype was seen a few times. The chain combines TRBV28 with TRBJ2-5; D remains ambiguous. The end of the DNA aligns better with TRBJ2-7, so the J call may be wrong. Germline lookup yields CDR1 MDHEN and CDR2 SYDVKM. There are 14 residues in the CDR3. For the CDR3, the DNA is TGTGCCAGCAGTTCCCTCCGAGGCACCTACGAGCAGTACTTC. This sequence encodes CASSSLRGTYEQYF.

This clonotype was counted a few times. This chain links TRBV29-1 with TRBJ1-6; possible D gene TRBD1, 6 bases. From germline, CDR1 is SQVTM and CDR2 ANQGSEA. The CDR3 length is 14 residues. With 6 bases removed from V and 10 bases from J, the gap between germline ends came to 19 bases. The CDR3: CSVSQGSEGSPLHF. The CDR3 coding sequence is TGCAGCGTCTCACAGGGATCTGAGGGATCACCCCTCCACTTT.

The chain is built from TRBV10-3 and TRBJ1-2; D ambiguous. CDR1 ENHRY and CDR2 SYGVKD come from the germline V gene. The V end was cut by 2 bases, the J end by 2 bases, with 9 bases between. This CDR3 has 14 amino acids. Here the CDR3 DNA reads TGTGCCATCAGTGAGAGTTCAAAAAACTATGGCTACACCTTC. Translation: CAISESSKNYGYTF.